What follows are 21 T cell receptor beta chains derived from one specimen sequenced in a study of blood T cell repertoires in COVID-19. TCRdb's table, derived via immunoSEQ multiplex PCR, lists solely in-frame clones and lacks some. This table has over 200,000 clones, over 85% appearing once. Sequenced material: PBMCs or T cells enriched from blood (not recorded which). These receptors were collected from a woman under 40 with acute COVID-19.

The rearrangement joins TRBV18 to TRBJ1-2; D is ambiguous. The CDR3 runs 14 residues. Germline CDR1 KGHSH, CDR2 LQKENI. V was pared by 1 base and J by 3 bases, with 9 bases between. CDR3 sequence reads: CASSPRELDYGYTF. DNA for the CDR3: TGTGCCAGCTCACCACGAGAACTAGACTATGGCTACACCTTC.

CDR3 bases: TGTGCCAGCAGCTTGTACGGGGACACAGATACGCAGTATTTT. It codes for CASSLYGDTDTQYF. The chain employs TRBV7-3 and TRBJ2-3; TRBD2 is a possible D gene (5 bases). Germline V gives CDR1 SGHTA, CDR2 FQGTGA. Trimming took 3 bases from V and 2 from J, leaving 9 bases between them. This CDR3 region has 14 residues. Based on the CDR3 plus reference TRBV7-3 and TRBJ2-3, the full variable domain is GAGVSQTPSNKVTEKGKYVELRCDPISGHTALYWYRQSLGQGPEFLIYFQGTGAADDSGLPNDRFFAVRPEGSVSTLKIQRTERGDSAVYLCASSLYGDTDTQYFGPGTRLTVL.

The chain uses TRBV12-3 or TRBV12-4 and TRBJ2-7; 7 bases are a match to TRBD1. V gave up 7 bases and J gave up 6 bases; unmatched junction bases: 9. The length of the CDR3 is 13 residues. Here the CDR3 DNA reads TGTGCCAGCAACCACAGGGGTCCGGGCGAGCAGTACTTC. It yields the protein CASNHRGPGEQYF.

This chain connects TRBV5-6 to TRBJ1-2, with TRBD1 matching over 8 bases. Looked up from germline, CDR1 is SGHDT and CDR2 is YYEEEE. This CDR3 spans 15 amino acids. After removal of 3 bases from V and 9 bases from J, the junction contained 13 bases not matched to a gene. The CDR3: CASSSPLTGESSYTF. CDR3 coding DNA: TGTGCCAGCAGCTCGCCACTGACAGGGGAGTCGAGCTACACCTTC.

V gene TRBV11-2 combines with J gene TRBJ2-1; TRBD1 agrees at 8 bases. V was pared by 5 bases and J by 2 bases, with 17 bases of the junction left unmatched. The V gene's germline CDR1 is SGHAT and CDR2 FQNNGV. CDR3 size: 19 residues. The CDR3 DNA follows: TGTGCCAGCAGCCGAAGAGCGACCCCCGGGACAGGCCCCTACAATGAGCAGTTCTTC. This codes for CASSRRATPGTGPYNEQFF.

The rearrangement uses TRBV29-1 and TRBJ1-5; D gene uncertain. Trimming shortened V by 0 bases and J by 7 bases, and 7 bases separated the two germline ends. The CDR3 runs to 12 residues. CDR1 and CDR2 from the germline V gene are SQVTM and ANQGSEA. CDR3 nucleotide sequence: TGCAGCGTTGAAGATGGGGAGCAGCCCCAGCATTTT. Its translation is CSVEDGEQPQHF.

Here the CDR3 reads CASSSRLSRYEQYF. In nucleotides, the CDR3 is TGTGCCAGCAGCTCACGGCTGAGCAGGTACGAGCAGTACTTC. The genes are TRBV3-1 (or the pseudogene TRBV3-2) and TRBJ2-7; D not certain. CDR3 length equals 14 residues. V lost 5 bases and J 4 bases, leaving 15 bases between the germline ends. Germline V gene sequence: CDR1 LGHDT, CDR2 YNNKEL (reference sequence).

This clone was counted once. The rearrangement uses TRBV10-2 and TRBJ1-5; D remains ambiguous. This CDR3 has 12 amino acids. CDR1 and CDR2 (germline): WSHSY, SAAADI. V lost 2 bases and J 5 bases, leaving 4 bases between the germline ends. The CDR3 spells CASSELYQPQHF. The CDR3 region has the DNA TGCGCCAGCAGTGAGCTGTATCAGCCCCAGCATTTT.

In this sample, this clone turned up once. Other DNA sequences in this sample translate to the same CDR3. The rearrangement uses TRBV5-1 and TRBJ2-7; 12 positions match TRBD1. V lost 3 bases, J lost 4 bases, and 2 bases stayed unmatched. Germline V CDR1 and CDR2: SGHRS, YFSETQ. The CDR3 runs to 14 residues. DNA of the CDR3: TGCGCCAGCAGCTCGGGACAGGGGGCTTACGAGCAGTACTTC. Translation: CASSSGQGAYEQYF. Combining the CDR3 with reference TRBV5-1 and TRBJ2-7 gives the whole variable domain KAGVTQTPRYLIKTRGQQVTLSCSPISGHRSVSWYQQTPGQGLQFLFEYFSETQRNKGNFPGRFSGRQFSNSRSEMNVSTLELGDSALYLCASSSGQGAYEQYFGPGTRLTVT.

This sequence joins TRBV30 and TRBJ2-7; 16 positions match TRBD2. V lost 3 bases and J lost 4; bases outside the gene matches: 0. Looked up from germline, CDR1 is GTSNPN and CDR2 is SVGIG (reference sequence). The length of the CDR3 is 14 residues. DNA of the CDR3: TGTGCCTGGAGGGGACTAGCGGGGGGGTACGAGCAGTACTTC. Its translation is CAWRGLAGGYEQYF.

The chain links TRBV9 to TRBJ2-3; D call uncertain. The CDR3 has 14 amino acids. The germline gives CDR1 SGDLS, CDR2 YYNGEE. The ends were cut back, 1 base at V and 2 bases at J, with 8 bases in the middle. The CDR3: CASSVLLYTDTQYF. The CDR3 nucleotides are TGTGCCAGCAGCGTATTACTATACACAGATACGCAGTATTTT.

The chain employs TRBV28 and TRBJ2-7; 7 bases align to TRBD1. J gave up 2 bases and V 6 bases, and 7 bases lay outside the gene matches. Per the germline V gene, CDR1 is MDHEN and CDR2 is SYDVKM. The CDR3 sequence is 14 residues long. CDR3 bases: TGTGCCAGCAGGTCACGGGACAGTGCCTACGAGCAGTACTTC. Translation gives CASRSRDSAYEQYF.

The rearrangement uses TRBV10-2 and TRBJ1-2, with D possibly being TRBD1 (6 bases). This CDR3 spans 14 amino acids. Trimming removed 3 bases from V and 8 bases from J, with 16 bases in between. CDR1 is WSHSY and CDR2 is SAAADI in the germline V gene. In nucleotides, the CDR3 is TGCGCCAGCAGTGAATCCACAGGGTTCCGCGGCTACACCTTC. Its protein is CASSESTGFRGYTF.

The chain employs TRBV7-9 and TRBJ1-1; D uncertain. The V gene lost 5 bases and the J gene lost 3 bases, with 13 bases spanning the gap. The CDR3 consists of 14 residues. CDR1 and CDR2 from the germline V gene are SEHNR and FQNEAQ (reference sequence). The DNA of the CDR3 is TGTGCCAGCAGCCCTCCTGAGGATGACACTGAAGCTTTCTTT. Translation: CASSPPEDDTEAFF.

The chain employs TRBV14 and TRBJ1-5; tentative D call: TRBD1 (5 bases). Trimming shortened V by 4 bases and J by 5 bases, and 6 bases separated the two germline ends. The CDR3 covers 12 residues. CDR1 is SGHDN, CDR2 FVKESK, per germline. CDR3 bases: TGTGCCAGCAGCCGGGGGGATCAGCCCCAGCATTTT. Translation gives CASSRGDQPQHF. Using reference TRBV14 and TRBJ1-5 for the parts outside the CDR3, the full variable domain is EAGVTQFPSHSVIEKGQTVTLRCDPISGHDNLYWYRRVMGKEIKFLLHFVKESKQDESGMPNNRFLAERTGGTYSTLKVQPAELEDSGVYFCASSRGDQPQHFGDGTRLSIL.

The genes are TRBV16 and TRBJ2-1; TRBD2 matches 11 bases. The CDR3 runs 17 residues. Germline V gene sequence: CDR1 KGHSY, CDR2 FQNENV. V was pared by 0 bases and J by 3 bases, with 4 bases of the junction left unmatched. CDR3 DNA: TGTGCCAGCAGCCAATCTCTGGGACTAGCGGACTACAATGAGCAGTTCTTC. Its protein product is CASSQSLGLADYNEQFF.

The CDR3 loop is CAWSFSGGFRETQYF. The CDR3 region has the DNA TGTGCCTGGAGCTTTAGCGGGGGGTTTCGAGAGACCCAGTACTTC. The chain combines TRBV30 with TRBJ2-5, with 10 positions matching TRBD2. The CDR3 runs to 15 residues. J was trimmed by 4 bases and V by 3 bases; bases with no gene match: 8. The V gene's germline CDR1 is GTSNPN and CDR2 SVGIG (reference sequence). The whole variable domain, remainder taken from reference TRBV30 and TRBJ2-5, is SQTIHQWPATLVQPVGSPLSLECTVEGTSNPNLYWYRQAAGRGLQLLFYSVGIGQISSEVPQNLSASRPQDRQFILSSKKLLLSDSGFYLCAWSFSGGFRETQYFGPGTRLLVL.

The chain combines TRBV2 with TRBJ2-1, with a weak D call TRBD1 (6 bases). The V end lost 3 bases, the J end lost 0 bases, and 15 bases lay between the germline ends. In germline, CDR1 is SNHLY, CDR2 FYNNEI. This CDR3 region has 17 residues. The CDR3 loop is CASSDPLTGSSYNEQFF. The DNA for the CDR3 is TGTGCCAGCAGTGATCCCTTAACAGGGAGCTCCTACAATGAGCAGTTCTTC. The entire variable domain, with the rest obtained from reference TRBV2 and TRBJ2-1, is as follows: EPEVTQTPSHQVTQMGQEVILRCVPISNHLYFYWYRQILGQKVEFLVSFYNNEISEKSEIFDDQFSVERPDGSNFTLKIRSTKLEDSAMYFCASSDPLTGSSYNEQFFGPGTRLTVL.

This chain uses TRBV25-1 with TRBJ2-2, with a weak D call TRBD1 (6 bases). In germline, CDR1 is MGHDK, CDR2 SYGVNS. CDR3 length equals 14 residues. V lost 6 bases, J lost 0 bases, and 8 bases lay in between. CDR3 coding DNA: TGTGCCAGCAGGGGGACAACGAACACCGGGGAGCTGTTTTTT. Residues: CASRGTTNTGELFF.

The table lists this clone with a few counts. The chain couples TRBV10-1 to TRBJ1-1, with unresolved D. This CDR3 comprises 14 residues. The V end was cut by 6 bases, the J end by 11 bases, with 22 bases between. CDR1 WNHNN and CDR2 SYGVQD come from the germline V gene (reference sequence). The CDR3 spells CASRAYEAPAVAFF. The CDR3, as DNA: TGCGCCAGCAGGGCCTACGAGGCCCCCGCTGTGGCTTTCTTT.

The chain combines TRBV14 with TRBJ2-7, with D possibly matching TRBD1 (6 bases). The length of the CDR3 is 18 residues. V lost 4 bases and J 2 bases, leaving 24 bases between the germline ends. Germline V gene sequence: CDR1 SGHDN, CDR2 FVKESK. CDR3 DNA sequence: TGTGCCAGCAGCCCGCTCCCGTACTCGACAGGAGCAACCTACGAGCAGTACTTC. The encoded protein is CASSPLPYSTGATYEQYF.